The text below deals with one T cell receptor (beta chain). The antigen is not known. Using immunoSEQ multiplex PCR, the repertoire was profiled, and TCRdb retains in-frame clones only, with some absent. The table lists some 51,000 clones, 86% of them singletons, with roughly 5.1% in the top ten. This sample is drawn from a study of T cells in localized non-small cell lung cancer. Study findings and constraints: Adjacent lung tissue had a median approximately 57 of the top 100 clones found in the tumor. Tumor samples were not multi-region, leaving intratumor heterogeneity unexcluded.

The germline V and J ends were trimmed by 5 bases and 1 base, with 17 bases remaining between them. Germline V lookup: CDR1 ENHRY, CDR2 SYGVKD. The CDR3 runs to 16 residues. Sequenced here: peripheral blood, sampled before any cancer treatment. The V call is TRBV10-3, the J call TRBJ2-5; unclear D gene. This clonotype was sampled from a woman aged 35 to 69 with stage I lung adenocarcinoma. The CDR3 bases are TGTGCCATCAGTTTCGGGCCCCAGGCCGGCCAAGAGACCCAGTACTTC. It encodes CAISFGPQAGQETQYF.